The rows below give T cell receptor beta chains drawn from one sample of a study of blood T cell repertoires in COVID-19. Profiled with immunoSEQ multiplex PCR; TCRdb holds only in-frame clones, not every one. The sample includes 250,000 to 300,000 clones, around 92% of them seen just once. Material: PBMCs or T cells enriched from blood (not recorded which). These receptors all come from a woman aged 60-75 years who had recovered from COVID-19. The CDR3 runs from the conserved cysteine through the conserved F or W. D genes are given only for firm matches. Size values are once, few and many counts, or a class for expanded clones, and some rows have none.

J gene	CDR3 length	D gene	V gene	clone size	CDR3 DNA	CDR3 protein
TRBJ1-2	13	-	TRBV3-1/TRBV3-2	-	TGTGCCAGCAGCCAGGCAGGTAACTATGGCTACACCTTC	CASSQAGNYGYTF
TRBJ2-5	15	-	TRBV9	-	TGTGCCAGCAGCGTAGATCAAACAGCCCAAGAGACCCAGTACTTC	CASSVDQTAQETQYF
TRBJ1-4	15	TRBD1	TRBV19	-	TGTGCCAGATTCCCTGCCGGGACAGGGGTTGAAAAACTGTTTTTT	CARFPAGTGVEKLFF
TRBJ2-7	14	TRBD1	TRBV6-6	once	TGTGCCAGCCGACTCGACAGGGGTTTCTACGAGCAGTACTTC	CASRLDRGFYEQYF
TRBJ2-2	15	TRBD1	TRBV7-3	-	TGTGCCAGCAGACAGGGGGCCACCTACACCGGGGAGCTGTTTTTT	CASRQGATYTGELFF
TRBJ1-1	15	-	TRBV28	-	TGTGCCAGCAGTTCCGGGGGGTGGTCCAACACTGAAGCTTTCTTT	CASSSGGWSNTEAFF
TRBJ1-1	14	TRBD1	TRBV2	-	TGTGCCAGCAGTACGGACAGGGCCAACACTGAAGCTTTCTTT	CASSTDRANTEAFF
TRBJ1-2	13	-	TRBV28	-	TGTGCCAGCAGTTTAGGCCTGAACTATGGCTACACCTTC	CASSLGLNYGYTF
TRBJ1-1	12	TRBD1	TRBV5-1	-	TGCGCCAGCAGCGGGACAGGGCGTGAAGCTTTCTTT	CASSGTGREAFF
TRBJ2-7	16	-	TRBV4-2	-	TGTGCCAGCAGCTACCAACCCACTGTGCGGCCCTACGAGCAGTACTTC	CASSYQPTVRPYEQYF
TRBJ1-5	14	-	TRBV5-6	-	TGTGCCAGCAGCCACAGGTTTAGCAATCAGCCCCAGCATTTT	CASSHRFSNQPQHF
TRBJ2-5	13	-	TRBV12-3/TRBV12-4	once	TGTGCCAGCAGTTTCCAGAGGCGTGAGACCCAGTACTTC	CASSFQRRETQYF
TRBJ2-1	17	TRBD2	TRBV7-2	-	TGTGCCAGCAGCTTAGTACCCGGCAGCGGGGGGGACAATGAGCAGTTCTTC	CASSLVPGSGGDNEQFF
TRBJ1-5	17	-	TRBV4-1	-	TGCGCCAGCAGCCAGGGGGCACACAGGCGCGCCAATCAGCCCCAGCATTTT	CASSQGAHRRANQPQHF
TRBJ2-7	15	TRBD2	TRBV2	-	TGTGCCAGCAGTGTCGGCTTAGCGGGGGGTGTCGAGCAGTACTTC	CASSVGLAGGVEQYF
TRBJ1-2	15	-	TRBV24-1	-	TGTGCCACCAGTGATCCTAGGCAGTACCCATATGGCTACACCTTC	CATSDPRQYPYGYTF
TRBJ2-1	14	-	TRBV6-5	-	TGTGCCAGCAGTCGGCAGGGGTGGGGCAATGAGCAGTTCTTC	CASSRQGWGNEQFF
TRBJ2-7	14	-	TRBV3-1/TRBV3-2	-	TGTGCCAGCAGCACAACCAGACAGGGAGGCGAGCAGTACTTC	CASSTTRQGGEQYF
TRBJ2-1	15	-	TRBV29-1	once	TGCAGCGTTGGCGGGGAGGAGGGCTCCTACAATGAGCAGTTCTTC	CSVGGEEGSYNEQFF
TRBJ1-2	15	-	TRBV7-9	-	TGTGCCAGCAGCTCGCGACAGGCTCCTAACTATGGCTACACCTTC	CASSSRQAPNYGYTF
TRBJ2-1	17	TRBD1	TRBV28	-	TGTGCCAGCATCCCTCCAGCCGGACAGGGGGCCTACAATGAGCAGTTCTTC	CASIPPAGQGAYNEQFF
TRBJ2-3	15	-	TRBV14	-	TGTGCCAGCAGCCCAACATATGTAGTAAGGGGTACGCAGTATTTT	CASSPTYVVRGTQYF
TRBJ1-4	14	-	TRBV7-9	-	TGTGCCAGCAGCGAACAGGGTTTTAATGAAAAACTGTTTTTT	CASSEQGFNEKLFF
TRBJ2-7	16	TRBD1	TRBV6-5	once	TGTGCCAGCAGTTCCCCGGGACAGGGGAGCTCCTACGAGCAGTACTTC	CASSSPGQGSSYEQYF
TRBJ1-1	17	-	TRBV19	-	TGTGCCAGTAGTGGACCTCTTTTACCGGGGGGGAACACTGAAGCTTTCTTT	CASSGPLLPGGNTEAFF
TRBJ1-5	12	-	TRBV12-3/TRBV12-4	-	TGTGCCAGCAGATCCGGGCCGGGGGCCCAGCATTTT	CASRSGPGAQHF
TRBJ2-3	18	TRBD2	TRBV27	-	TGTGCCAGCAGTTTAACCGCGGGACTAGCGGGACAGGGAAATACGCAGTATTTT	CASSLTAGLAGQGNTQYF
TRBJ1-4	14	TRBD1	TRBV2	-	TGTGCCAGCAGTGTGCGGGACAGGGGTGAAAAACTGTTTTTT	CASSVRDRGEKLFF
TRBJ2-3	15	TRBD1	TRBV18	-	TGTGCCAGCTCACCGGGACAGGAGAACACAGATACGCAGTATTTT	CASSPGQENTDTQYF
TRBJ2-3	13	-	TRBV13	-	TGTGCCAGCAGCTCAGGGAGTCCAGATACGCAGTATTTT	CASSSGSPDTQYF
TRBJ2-7	14	TRBD1	TRBV5-4	-	TGTGCCAGCAGCAGGGGACAGGGGAACGACGAGCAGTACTTC	CASSRGQGNDEQYF
TRBJ2-7	13	TRBD2	TRBV30	-	TGTGCCTGGGTGACTAGCGGGGGTTACGAGCAGTACTTC	CAWVTSGGYEQYF
TRBJ1-2	15	-	TRBV7-2	-	TGTGCCAGCAGCTTAGGAGCGTCGGTTGGCTATGGCTACACCTTC	CASSLGASVGYGYTF
TRBJ1-5	13	-	TRBV30	-	TGTGCCTGGAGTCCCATCAGGGTTGGACCCCAGCATTTT	CAWSPIRVGPQHF
TRBJ2-1	11	-	TRBV13	-	TGTGCCAGCAGTGCGGGGAATGAGCAGTTCTTC	CASSAGNEQFF
TRBJ1-3	13	TRBD1	TRBV9	-	TGTGCCAGCAGCGGGACAGGTGGAAACACCATATATTTT	CASSGTGGNTIYF
TRBJ1-2	18	TRBD1	TRBV5-4	-	TGTGCCAGCAGCGGACCCGGCGTCATACAGGGGGCCAACTATGGCTACACCTTC	CASSGPGVIQGANYGYTF
TRBJ1-5	16	TRBD1	TRBV28	-	TGTGCCAGCAGTTTGCCCGGGACAGGGGGACGTCAGCCCCAGCATTTT	CASSLPGTGGRQPQHF
TRBJ2-7	14	TRBD1	TRBV28	-	TGTGCCAGCAGTTCCCCAGGGGGCCTGAGGGAGCAGTACTTC	CASSSPGGLREQYF
TRBJ2-1	17	-	TRBV28	once	TGTGCCAGCAGCACAACATATAATACAGGGTATTGGGATGAGCAGTTCTTC	CASSTTYNTGYWDEQFF
TRBJ1-4	16	-	TRBV6-5	-	TGTGCCAGCAGTTACGAGTTCAGGGCAACTAATGAAAAACTGTTTTTT	CASSYEFRATNEKLFF
TRBJ1-5	14	-	TRBV6-1	once	TGTGCCAGCAGTGAATTGGCCGTTAATCAGCCCCAGCATTTT	CASSELAVNQPQHF
TRBJ1-2	14	-	TRBV24-1	once	TGTGCCACCAGTGAGAACCGGGACACGGGCGGCTACACCTTC	CATSENRDTGGYTF
TRBJ2-4	13	TRBD1	TRBV14	-	TGTGCCACCTCGACAGGGTTCGGAAACATTCAGTACTTC	CATSTGFGNIQYF
TRBJ1-2	15	TRBD1	TRBV4-1	-	TGCGCCAGCAGCCCCCGGACAGGGGGTGACTATGGCTACACCTTC	CASSPRTGGDYGYTF
TRBJ2-3	13	TRBD2	TRBV6-5	few	TGTGCCAGCGGCCGGGGGGAAACAGATACGCAGTATTTT	CASGRGETDTQYF